This T cell receptor beta chain came from a study of blood T cell repertoires in COVID-19. Study-level information: Both acute and convalescent COVID-19 samples were obtained from the United States, Italy and Spain.

CDR3 length equals 15 residues. The germline V gene has CDR1 SGHRS and CDR2 YFSETQ. Trimming cost V 4 bases and J 8 bases; bases outside gene matches: 10. Sequencing was performed with immunoSEQ multiplex PCR; in TCRdb, only in-frame clones are kept and a portion is missing. The sample shows around 340,000 clones, about nine tenths of them seen only once. The V call is TRBV5-1, the J call TRBJ2-3; TRBD2 matches at 10 bases. The sequencing sample was made of PBMCs or T cells enriched from blood (not recorded which). This sequence was found in a woman between 25 and 40 years old who had been exposed to COVID-19. CDR3 in amino acids: CASSLGESGRGTQYF. CDR3 DNA sequence: TGCGCCAGCAGCCTCGGTGAGAGCGGGAGGGGTACGCAGTATTTT.